The rows below give T cell receptor beta chains drawn from one sample of a study of blood T cell repertoires in COVID-19. Assay: immunoSEQ multiplex PCR; the TCRdb copy retains only in-frame clones and omits some. This sample has fewer than 250,000 clones; 84% occur once, and the top ten carry 15% to 20%. Sequenced sample: peripheral blood. The source is a human donor in a cohort sampled during active COVID-19. Each CDR3 is given with its conserved first and last residue. The D gene is left open where the match is weak. Clone sizes are given selectively: once, few, many, or a class where the clone is expanded.

size	D	V	J	DNA	CDR3
-	-	TRBV3-1/TRBV3-2	TRBJ1-6	TGTGCCAGCAGCCGAGGGACATATTCACCCCTCCACTTT	CASSRGTYSPLHF
-	-	TRBV19	TRBJ2-1	TGTGCCAGTAGTATTCAGGCGGGACTGGGAGACAATGAGCAGTTCTTC	CASSIQAGLGDNEQFF
-	TRBD1	TRBV2	TRBJ1-5	TGTGCCAGCGGACAGGGCGAGAGGCAGCCCCAGCATTTT	CASGQGERQPQHF
-	TRBD2	TRBV29-1	TRBJ2-1	TGCAGCGTTGCGCTAGCGGGAGCTCCTACGTTCTTC	CSVALAGAPTFF
-	-	TRBV5-1	TRBJ1-3	TGCGCCAGCAAAGATGGAGGGCATAGCGCTGGAAACACCATATATTTT	CASKDGGHSAGNTIYF
once	-	TRBV2	TRBJ2-7	TGTGCCAGCAGTGAAGGTATCTCCTACGAGCAGTACTTC	CASSEGISYEQYF
-	-	TRBV7-8	TRBJ1-2	TGTGCCAGCAGTGTAGGGGACTATGGCTACACCTTC	CASSVGDYGYTF
-	TRBD2	TRBV7-2	TRBJ2-2	TGTGCCAGCAGCTCAGCGGCACTAGCGGGATCCGGGGAGCTGTTTTTT	CASSSAALAGSGELFF
-	TRBD1	TRBV15	TRBJ1-4	TGTGCCACCAGCCGCCGGGACAGCCCTAATGAAAAACTGTTTTTT	CATSRRDSPNEKLFF
-	TRBD2	TRBV5-8	TRBJ2-5	TGTGCCAGCAGCCGCCGGGGGGTTCGAGAGACCCAGTACTTC	CASSRRGVRETQYF
-	-	TRBV5-4	TRBJ2-3	TGTGCCAGCAGCTTGTACGGGTCAGATACGCAGTATTTT	CASSLYGSDTQYF
-	TRBD2	TRBV3-1/TRBV3-2	TRBJ2-1	TGTGCCAGCAGCTGGGACTTAGCGGGCCTCTACAATGAGCAGTTCTTC	CASSWDLAGLYNEQFF
-	TRBD1	TRBV12-3/TRBV12-4	TRBJ1-1	TGTGCCAGCAGTCGACAGGGAAGGGCTTTCTTT	CASSRQGRAFF
-	-	TRBV6-2/TRBV6-3	TRBJ1-2	TGTGCCAGCAGCGACAGAGCCTATGGCTACACCTTC	CASSDRAYGYTF
-	TRBD1	TRBV11-2	TRBJ1-4	TGTGCCAGCAGTAAAGGGACAGGCTATAATGAAAAACTGTTTTTT	CASSKGTGYNEKLFF
once	-	TRBV5-1	TRBJ2-2	TGCGCCAGCAGCCTAGATATAGCCGGGGAGCTGTTTTTT	CASSLDIAGELFF
few	-	TRBV5-1	TRBJ1-5	TGCGCCAGCAGCTTCCAGGGCTTAAGTGAGCCCCAGCATTTT	CASSFQGLSEPQHF
-	TRBD1	TRBV28	TRBJ1-1	TGTGCCAGCATCCCGACCCCCCCAGGGGGCAGTAGGGGGGCTTTCTTT	CASIPTPPGGSRGAFF
-	-	TRBV18	TRBJ2-1	TGTGCCAGCTCTCGCTATCGGGACTTCGAGATTGAGCAGTTCTTC	CASSRYRDFEIEQFF